The T cell receptor (beta chain) under discussion was sequenced for a study of cytomegalovirus exposure and HLA in healthy donors. Germline V gene sequence: CDR1 SGHTA, CDR2 FQGNSA. Deletions cut 6 bases from V and 4 bases from J, with 18 bases between. The length of the CDR3 is 15 residues. Study-wide results and caveats: Several V segments, TRBV6-2 and TRBV6-3 among them, could not be told apart and were dropped. Cytomegalovirus association was listed for 150 to 200 TCR beta chains.

With 60 Vbeta and 13 Jbeta primers, the PCR was carried out. Measured with immunoSEQ multiplex PCR; TCRdb has only the in-frame clones, and not every one. The data contain some 200,000 clones, around four fifths of them seen just once; the ten biggest clones take up around 2.8%. With regard to this clone: Antigen specificity is unknown.

The donors gave bone marrow, and they were healthy. The clonotype originates from a woman aged 50 to 65 in good health and CMV-seropositive. J is TRBJ1-2 and V is TRBV7-2; D may be TRBD1 (6 bases). The material sequenced was PBMCs. CDR3 in DNA: TGTGCCAGCAGAAAAGGGGGAGGGGGAGCCTATGGCTACACCTTC. Encoded protein: CASRKGGGGAYGYTF.